This entry lists 5 T cell receptor beta chains sequenced from one sample in a study of shared clonotypes between healthy human individuals. Here immunoSEQ multiplex PCR was the method, and the copy in TCRdb shows in-frame clones only, minus some. The sample shows more than 2,000,000 clones, 90% to 95% of them seen only once. Sequenced input: naive CD4+ T cells from PBMCs. Documented subset: CD45RA+ positively selected. These receptor sequences come from a man in his late teens or twenties in good health. Some clones in this sample may be carry-over from other donors' samples.

The gene calls are TRBV7-9 and TRBJ2-7, with D perhaps matching TRBD1 (5 bases). The CDR3 contains 16 residues. The germline V gene encodes CDR1 SEHNR and CDR2 FQNEAQ (reference sequence). The V end lost 4 bases, the J end lost 1 base, and 17 bases lay between the germline ends. The CDR3: CASSSSPRGFSYEQYF. The CDR3 nucleotides read TGTGCCAGCAGCTCGAGTCCTAGGGGCTTTTCCTACGAGCAGTACTTC.

The V gene is TRBV15, the J gene TRBJ2-2, with 8 positions matching TRBD1. The CDR3 has 17 amino acids. The V segment lost 2 bases and the J segment 1 base; nucleotides outside the gene matches: 6. CDR1 and CDR2 from the germline V gene are LNHNV and YYDKDF (reference sequence). This chain's CDR3 is CATSRSLGQGNTGELFF. The CDR3 region has the DNA TGTGCCACCAGCAGATCGCTTGGACAGGGGAACACCGGGGAGCTGTTTTTT.

This sequence joins TRBV5-1 and TRBJ2-5; D gene unclear. V lost 4 bases to trimming and J lost 1 base, with 20 bases between them. The CDR3 loop spans 17 amino acids. Germline V gene sequence: CDR1 SGHRS, CDR2 YFSETQ. The CDR3 DNA is TGCGCCAGCAGCCCCCGACCCGGTGACGGCGGCCAAGAGACCCAGTACTTC. It translates to CASSPRPGDGGQETQYF.

This chain joins TRBV5-1 and TRBJ2-7; TRBD2 is a possible D gene (6 bases). V was pared by 4 bases and J by 0 bases, with 17 bases between. The CDR3 loop spans 16 amino acids. Germline CDR1 is SGHRS and CDR2 is YFSETQ. CDR3 nucleotides: TGCGCCAGCAGCCGAGCCCCGGACGGGAGCTCCTACGAGCAGTACTTC. Translating gives CASSRAPDGSSYEQYF. Full variable domain (rest looked up from reference TRBV5-1 and TRBJ2-7): KAGVTQTPRYLIKTRGQQVTLSCSPISGHRSVSWYQQTPGQGLQFLFEYFSETQRNKGNFPGRFSGRQFSNSRSEMNVSTLELGDSALYLCASSRAPDGSSYEQYFGPGTRLTVT.

The genes are TRBV5-1 and TRBJ1-2; weak D call: TRBD1 (5 bases). The germline V gene has CDR1 SGHRS and CDR2 YFSETQ. Trimming left V 2 bases short and J 4 bases short, with 12 bases between. The CDR3 is 14 residues long. CDR3 in amino acids: CASSFRAETYGYTF. In DNA form, the CDR3 reads TGCGCCAGCAGCTTCAGGGCGGAGACCTATGGCTACACCTTC.